This record concerns one T cell receptor (beta chain) sequence. What it binds is unknown. Assay used: immunoSEQ multiplex PCR; TCRdb lists only in-frame clones, some missing. The top ten hold 2.4% of the sample, which has approximately 44,000 clones, roughly 83% seen once. The record originates from a study of a mutant IDH1 vaccine in newly diagnosed glioma. This CDR3 contains 14 residues. V lost 6 bases, J lost 9 bases, and 7 bases stayed unmatched. Germline-derived CDR1 and CDR2 are MNHNY and SVGAGI (reference sequence). Time point specified: week 23, last vaccination. A 20-mer mutant IDH1 peptide at 300 ug was injected subcutaneously with topical imiquimod.

This chain connects TRBV6-6 to TRBJ2-1, with 11 bases lining up with TRBD1. This clonotype was obtained from a woman aged 18-29 years with glioma. Some clones in this sample may be carry-over from other donors' samples. The sequencing used PBMCs, collected from a glioma patient whose treatment included an IDH1 peptide vaccine. In DNA form, the CDR3 reads TGTGCCAGCAGGCCCGGGACAGGGGGTCGTGAGCAGTTCTTC. Amino acid sequence: CASRPGTGGREQFF.